The sequence of this T cell receptor (beta chain) was determined in a study of graft-versus-host responses after intestinal transplantation. The overall study: Anti-thymocyte globulin served as induction for all recipients, who then took tacrolimus and steroids for three to four years. Regarding the study as a whole: Researchers found GvH clones in recipient marrow, and some showed up first in ileum or blood. The highest levels of circulating GvH clones went along with early declines in HvG clones after transplant.

Measured with immunoSEQ multiplex PCR; TCRdb has only the in-frame clones, and not every one. The table includes under 100,000 clones, over 85% detected once. Regarding this clone: Its antigen is unidentified.

This sequence was found in a human donor who was the organ donor for an intestinal transplant. The sequences come from unstimulated CD8+ T cells sorted from spleen or lymph node cells, collected before transplant.

CDR3 sequence: CASSSGTGNTEAFF. CDR3 sequence (DNA): TGTGCCAGCAGCAGCGGGACAGGGAACACTGAAGCTTTCTTT. This chain joins TRBV7-6 and TRBJ1-1; 8 nucleotides align to TRBD1. The trim removed 5 bases at V and 1 base at J, leaving 3 bases unmatched. Germline-derived CDR1 and CDR2 are SGHVS and FNYEAQ. The CDR3 is 14 residues long.